The count of the clone carrying this T cell receptor (beta chain) is one. Time point noted: sample taken at primary tumor resection. Extraction of whole RNA from tumor, nontumor lung or frozen PBMC preceded unsorted sequencing. Each molecule of TCR cDNA was tagged with one unique molecular identifier. TCRdb itself ran the 5' RACE reads through MiXCR, one entry per CDR3 protein. This sample carries tens of thousands of distinct CDR3 sequences, roughly a fifth of them seen once, and the ten largest clones take 5.5% to 7%. The data belong to a study of spatial heterogeneity in lung cancer. Germline-derived CDR1 and CDR2 are MNHNY and SVGAGI (reference sequence). The CDR3 extends over 17 amino acids. Trimming cost V 0 bases and J 0 bases, with 12 bases left between them.

Sample: PBMCs, taken at surgery. The chain recombines TRBV6-6 with TRBJ2-1; perhaps TRBD2 as D (6 bases). This TCR derives from a male donor with early-stage non-small cell lung cancer. The CDR3 loop reads CASSYSGDFSSYNEQFF. CDR3 coding DNA: TGTGCCAGCAGTTACTCAGGGGACTTTAGCTCCTACAATGAGCAGTTCTTC.